The T cell receptor beta chain described here comes from a study of siplizumab effects on memory and regulatory T cells. The germline V gene has CDR1 SGDLS and CDR2 YYNGEE. This CDR3 spans 17 amino acids. The junction had 12 bases not matched to a gene; V was cut back by 2 bases and J by 3 bases. TCRdb keeps only in-frame clones here, not all; method: immunoSEQ multiplex PCR. The data contain approximately 50,000 clones, roughly 92% of them singletons. Regarding the study as a whole: Poor capture below about 10^-5 frequency left most alloreactive clones unmapped to unstimulated subsets. Siplizumab led to significantly less abundant alloreactive sequences that could be traced back to unstimulated CD4+ memory cells.

Note on this clone: Its specificity is not known.

This clonotype was obtained from a human donor in good health. The chain employs TRBV9 and TRBJ2-7; 9 positions match TRBD2. Sequencing used CD8+ T cells sorted from blood. CDR3 sequence (DNA): TGTGCCAGCAGCGTCGGTAGCGGGAGTAGGGATGGCTACGAGCAGTACTTC. Amino acids: CASSVGSGSRDGYEQYF.